Listed below are T cell receptor beta chains from one sample, sequenced in a study of beta chain features in type 1 diabetes. The protocol was immunoSEQ multiplex PCR, while the TCRdb copy is restricted to in-frame clones and leaves out a portion. The sample carries tens of thousands of clones, 59% recorded once. Sequenced material: Tregs from blood. All receptors derive from a young woman in good health. Both conserved end residues are part of each CDR3. D genes are given only for firm matches. A clone size is listed for some rows: how often the clone was seen (once, few, many), or a class if it is expanded.

d_call: .
j_call: TRBJ1-1
v_call: TRBV7-9
clone_size: few
cdr3_aa: CASSLVATEAFF
cdr3_nt: TGTGCCAGCAGCTTAGTGGCCACTGAAGCTTTCTTT

d_call: .
j_call: TRBJ1-2
v_call: TRBV5-3
clone_size: .
cdr3_aa: CASRQPLYGYTF
cdr3_nt: TGTGCCAGCCGACAGCCCCTCTATGGCTACACCTTC

d_call: .
j_call: TRBJ1-3
v_call: TRBV21-1
clone_size: few
cdr3_aa: CARALGDTIYF
cdr3_nt: TGTGCCAGGGCCCTCGGGGACACCATATATTTT

d_call: .
j_call: TRBJ1-2
v_call: TRBV29-1
clone_size: once
cdr3_aa: CSVDWGSYGYTF
cdr3_nt: TGCAGCGTCGACTGGGGCAGCTATGGCTACACCTTC

d_call: TRBD1
j_call: TRBJ2-1
v_call: TRBV5-1
clone_size: .
cdr3_aa: CASSFSTGSSYNEQFF
cdr3_nt: TGCGCCAGCAGCTTTTCGACAGGGAGCTCCTACAATGAGCAGTTCTTC

d_call: .
j_call: TRBJ2-7
v_call: TRBV6-5
clone_size: .
cdr3_aa: CASSFPLQPYEQYF
cdr3_nt: TGTGCCAGCAGCTTCCCCTTACAGCCCTACGAGCAGTACTTC

d_call: TRBD1
j_call: TRBJ2-5
v_call: TRBV2
clone_size: few
cdr3_aa: CASSVNRGWETQYF
cdr3_nt: TGTGCCAGCAGCGTCAACAGGGGGTGGGAGACCCAGTACTTC

d_call: .
j_call: TRBJ2-3
v_call: TRBV5-1
clone_size: .
cdr3_aa: CASSSGLPPRADTQYF
cdr3_nt: TGCGCCAGCAGCTCAGGACTCCCCCCCCGAGCAGATACGCAGTATTTT

d_call: .
j_call: TRBJ2-3
v_call: TRBV9
clone_size: .
cdr3_aa: CASSARLADTQYF
cdr3_nt: TGTGCCAGCAGCGCTCGACTAGCAGATACGCAGTATTTT

d_call: TRBD2
j_call: TRBJ2-3
v_call: TRBV7-9
clone_size: .
cdr3_aa: CASSPLVDLAGGPEDTQYF
cdr3_nt: TGTGCCAGCAGCCCTTTGGTAGATCTAGCGGGAGGGCCAGAGGATACGCAGTATTTT

d_call: TRBD2
j_call: TRBJ2-3
v_call: TRBV10-3
clone_size: few
cdr3_aa: CAISESASGGDTQYF
cdr3_nt: TGTGCCATCAGTGAGTCGGCTAGCGGAGGGGATACGCAGTATTTT

d_call: .
j_call: TRBJ1-2
v_call: TRBV18
clone_size: once
cdr3_aa: CASSPPLRGYGYTF
cdr3_nt: TGTGCCAGCTCACCACCACTGAGAGGCTATGGCTACACCTTC

d_call: .
j_call: TRBJ2-3
v_call: TRBV5-1
clone_size: .
cdr3_aa: CASSLDEAVGEYF
cdr3_nt: TGCGCCAGCAGCTTGGATGAGGCAGTAGGGGAGTATTTT

d_call: .
j_call: TRBJ1-4
v_call: TRBV9
clone_size: few
cdr3_aa: CASSYRGGYEKLFF
cdr3_nt: TGTGCCAGCAGCTACCGGGGTGGATACGAAAAACTGTTTTTT

d_call: TRBD2
j_call: TRBJ2-7
v_call: TRBV7-2
clone_size: .
cdr3_aa: CASSLSGGGAPYEQYF
cdr3_nt: TGTGCCAGCAGCTTATCCGGCGGGGGGGCCCCCTACGAGCAGTACTTC

d_call: .
j_call: TRBJ2-3
v_call: TRBV7-2
clone_size: .
cdr3_aa: CASLLGGRGDTQYF
cdr3_nt: TGTGCCAGCCTCCTGGGAGGACGCGGGGATACGCAGTATTTT

d_call: .
j_call: TRBJ2-3
v_call: TRBV9
clone_size: .
cdr3_aa: CASSRLGQTDTQYF
cdr3_nt: TGTGCCAGCAGCCGCCTTGGGCAGACAGATACGCAGTATTTT

d_call: .
j_call: TRBJ1-1
v_call: TRBV2
clone_size: few
cdr3_aa: CASTIEWAGARGAFF
cdr3_nt: TGTGCCAGCACAATTGAGTGGGCAGGGGCGAGGGGGGCTTTCTTT

d_call: .
j_call: TRBJ1-1
v_call: TRBV11-2
clone_size: .
cdr3_aa: CASSFYSGVTEAFF
cdr3_nt: TGTGCCAGCAGCTTCTACTCAGGGGTCACTGAAGCTTTCTTT

d_call: .
j_call: TRBJ2-5
v_call: TRBV7-2
clone_size: .
cdr3_aa: CASSLNRGGSETQYF
cdr3_nt: TGTGCCAGCAGCTTAAACAGGGGAGGATCGGAGACCCAGTACTTC

d_call: .
j_call: TRBJ1-1
v_call: TRBV18
clone_size: few
cdr3_aa: CASSRSTATNTEAFF
cdr3_nt: TGTGCCAGCTCACGTTCGACAGCCACGAACACTGAAGCTTTCTTT

d_call: .
j_call: TRBJ2-1
v_call: TRBV6-6
clone_size: .
cdr3_aa: CASSYSGAPNEQFF
cdr3_nt: TGTGCCAGCAGTTACTCGGGGGCCCCCAATGAGCAGTTCTTC

d_call: .
j_call: TRBJ2-2
v_call: TRBV11-2
clone_size: few
cdr3_aa: CASRGAGELFF
cdr3_nt: TGTGCCAGCAGAGGGGCGGGGGAGCTGTTTTTT

d_call: .
j_call: TRBJ2-5
v_call: TRBV10-1
clone_size: .
cdr3_aa: CASSENPHGETQYF
cdr3_nt: TGCGCCAGCAGTGAGAACCCTCACGGAGAGACCCAGTACTTC

d_call: .
j_call: TRBJ2-5
v_call: TRBV7-8
clone_size: few
cdr3_aa: CASSPRTTWETQYF
cdr3_nt: TGTGCCAGCAGCCCCAGGACTACTTGGGAGACCCAGTACTTC

d_call: .
j_call: TRBJ1-1
v_call: TRBV4-3
clone_size: few
cdr3_aa: CASSRGGDTEAFF
cdr3_nt: TGCGCCAGCAGCCGGGGCGGGGACACTGAAGCTTTCTTT

d_call: .
j_call: TRBJ1-1
v_call: TRBV4-1
clone_size: .
cdr3_aa: CASSLLSTGNTEAFF
cdr3_nt: TGCGCCAGCAGCCTCCTATCGACGGGGAACACTGAAGCTTTCTTT

d_call: .
j_call: TRBJ2-4
v_call: TRBV7-3
clone_size: .
cdr3_aa: CASSLGGANIQYF
cdr3_nt: TGTGCCAGCAGCTTAGGGGGCGCCAACATTCAGTACTTC

d_call: .
j_call: TRBJ1-2
v_call: TRBV30
clone_size: .
cdr3_aa: CAWSVQGLYGYTF
cdr3_nt: TGTGCCTGGAGTGTCCAGGGTCTCTATGGCTACACCTTC

d_call: .
j_call: TRBJ2-6
v_call: TRBV6-6
clone_size: few
cdr3_aa: CASSITGSGANVLTF
cdr3_nt: TGTGCCAGCTCTATCACGGGCTCTGGGGCCAACGTCCTGACTTTC

d_call: TRBD1
j_call: TRBJ2-3
v_call: TRBV5-1
clone_size: few
cdr3_aa: CASSFGQGYTDTQYF
cdr3_nt: TGCGCCAGCAGTTTTGGACAGGGTTACACAGATACGCAGTATTTT

d_call: .
j_call: TRBJ1-3
v_call: TRBV6-6
clone_size: once
cdr3_aa: CASSTADRTYGNTIYF
cdr3_nt: TGTGCCAGCAGCACCGCCGACAGAACCTATGGAAACACCATATATTTT

d_call: .
j_call: TRBJ2-5
v_call: TRBV18
clone_size: .
cdr3_aa: CASSPEETQYF
cdr3_nt: TGTGCCAGCTCACCCGAAGAGACCCAGTACTTC

d_call: .
j_call: TRBJ2-5
v_call: TRBV5-6
clone_size: .
cdr3_aa: CASSLEETQYF
cdr3_nt: TGTGCCAGCAGTTTAGAAGAGACCCAGTACTTC